The rows below give T cell receptor beta chains drawn from one sample of a study of blood T cell repertoires in COVID-19. Clones were read by immunoSEQ multiplex PCR, and TCRdb kept only the in-frame ones, dropping some. This table has around 200,000 clones, under 85% appearing once. Sequenced input: peripheral blood. The origin of the receptors is a human donor in a cohort sampled during active COVID-19. Both conserved end residues are part of each CDR3. D genes are given only for firm matches. Expanded clones are given a class, and other clones once, few, many or no size at all.

d_call,j_call,v_call,clone_size,cdr3_aa,cdr3_nt
-,TRBJ1-1,TRBV5-8,-,CASRLGGGVSEAFF,TGTGCCAGCAGACTGGGGGGTGGCGTCTCTGAAGCTTTCTTT
-,TRBJ1-1,TRBV6-6,few,CASSPWEGGSTEAFF,TGTGCCAGCAGTCCCTGGGAGGGTGGTAGCACTGAAGCTTTCTTT
TRBD2,TRBJ2-1,TRBV6-5,few,CATAGTGGFYNEQFF,TGTGCCACCGCGGGTACCGGGGGGTTCTACAATGAGCAGTTCTTC
TRBD2,TRBJ2-3,TRBV6-5,-,CASSYAGGRTDTQYF,TGTGCCAGCAGTTACGCGGGGGGGAGAACAGATACGCAGTATTTT
TRBD1,TRBJ1-1,TRBV24-1,-,CATSERDRALGTEAFF,TGTGCCACCAGTGAGAGGGACAGGGCTCTCGGGACTGAAGCTTTCTTT
-,TRBJ1-1,TRBV5-6,-,CASSFPTGNTEAFF,TGTGCCAGCAGCTTCCCGACGGGAAACACTGAAGCTTTCTTT
TRBD1,TRBJ2-7,TRBV19,-,CASSRTGGAYEQYF,TGTGCCAGTAGCCGGACAGGTGGAGCCTACGAGCAGTACTTC
-,TRBJ2-3,TRBV20-1,once,CSASWAITDTQYF,TGCAGTGCTAGTTGGGCGATCACAGATACGCAGTATTTT
-,TRBJ1-2,TRBV7-8,-,CASSRSGSPDMASTF,TGTGCCAGCAGCCGTTCGGGATCCCCGGATATGGCTAGCACCTTC
-,TRBJ1-6,TRBV3-1/TRBV3-2,few,CASSQDGQGRSPLHF,TGTGCCAGCAGCCAAGATGGGCAGGGCCGCTCACCCCTCCACTTT
-,TRBJ1-5,TRBV19,many,CASSINPYSNQPQHF,TGTGCCAGTAGTATAAACCCCTATAGCAATCAGCCCCAGCATTTT
-,TRBJ2-7,TRBV5-4,once,CASSEDWTSYEQYF,TGTGCCAGCAGCGAGGACTGGACGAGCTACGAGCAGTACTTC
-,TRBJ1-1,TRBV15,-,CATSRDRVRMNTEAFF,TGTGCCACCAGCAGAGATCGAGTAAGAATGAACACTGAAGCTTTCTTT
-,TRBJ2-1,TRBV13,-,CASSWNADSSYNEQFF,TGTGCCAGCAGCTGGAACGCGGACAGCTCCTACAATGAGCAGTTCTTC
TRBD1,TRBJ2-7,TRBV15,once,CATSRTGGRVEQYF,TGTGCCACCAGCAGGACAGGGGGGAGGGTCGAGCAGTACTTC
TRBD2,TRBJ2-1,TRBV28,-,CASSTGLAGGGNNEQFF,TGTGCCAGCAGTACCGGACTAGCGGGGGGCGGAAACAATGAGCAGTTCTTC
-,TRBJ1-4,TRBV3-1/TRBV3-2,few,CASSQDRGGADPPGEKLFF,TGTGCCAGCAGCCAAGATCGGGGAGGAGCAGACCCTCCGGGTGAAAAACTGTTTTTT
-,TRBJ1-5,TRBV5-8,-,CASSLTDTLNQPQHF,TGTGCCAGCAGCCTAACGGACACATTAAATCAGCCCCAGCATTTT
TRBD1,TRBJ2-7,TRBV10-3,few,CAIRTGQSYEQYF,TGTGCCATCAGAACGGGACAGAGCTACGAGCAGTACTTC
-,TRBJ1-6,TRBV5-6,-,CASSLARRAGRYNSPLHF,TGTGCCAGCAGCTTGGCCCGCCGGGCAGGGCGGTATAATTCACCCCTCCACTTT
-,TRBJ1-5,TRBV11-2,-,CASSFSGSNQPQHF,TGTGCCAGCAGCTTTAGTGGTAGCAATCAGCCCCAGCATTTT
TRBD1,TRBJ1-3,TRBV5-1,-,CASTPGQGSVGAGNTIYF,TGCGCCAGCACCCCGGGACAGGGGTCGGTTGGTGCTGGAAACACCATATATTTT
TRBD2,TRBJ2-4,TRBV6-1,-,CASSEEVSGGPGAKNIQYF,TGTGCCAGCAGTGAAGAGGTAAGCGGGGGGCCCGGAGCCAAAAACATTCAGTACTTC
-,TRBJ1-5,TRBV15,-,CATSRDLIGAAVQPQHF,TGTGCCACCAGCAGAGATCTGATTGGGGCGGCGGTGCAGCCCCAGCATTTT
-,TRBJ2-3,TRBV6-5,-,CASRSGLGTDTQYF,TGTGCCAGCAGGTCCGGGTTAGGCACAGATACGCAGTATTTT
-,TRBJ2-2,TRBV19,few,CASSINSLNTGELFF,TGTGCCAGTAGTATTAACAGTTTGAACACCGGGGAGCTGTTTTTT
-,TRBJ2-1,TRBV9,-,CASSVAPSRGYEQFF,TGTGCCAGCAGCGTAGCCCCTAGCCGGGGGTATGAGCAGTTCTTC
-,TRBJ2-2,TRBV7-2,-,CASSPGVVNTGELFF,TGTGCCAGCAGTCCAGGGGTCGTGAACACCGGGGAGCTGTTTTTT
-,TRBJ1-5,TRBV7-3,-,CASSLMAGWDQPQHF,TGTGCCAGCAGCTTAATGGCAGGGTGGGATCAGCCCCAGCATTTT
-,TRBJ2-1,TRBV27,once,CASSFSGDAEQFF,TGTGCCAGCAGTTTCTCCGGGGATGCCGAGCAGTTCTTC
-,TRBJ1-1,TRBV12-3/TRBV12-4,few,CARTRDTKEAFF,TGTGCCAGAACGAGGGACACTAAAGAAGCTTTCTTT
-,TRBJ2-3,TRBV7-3,-,CASSLVSGTDTQYF,TGTGCCAGCAGCTTAGTTTCGGGCACAGATACGCAGTATTTT
-,TRBJ2-7,TRBV18,-,CASSPRALTTYEQYF,TGTGCCAGCTCACCACGGGCTTTAACCACCTACGAGCAGTACTTC
-,TRBJ2-2,TRBV6-5,-,CASSSPGGTGELFF,TGTGCCAGCAGTTCGCCCGGCGGTACCGGGGAGCTGTTTTTT
TRBD1,TRBJ1-4,TRBV7-2,once,CASRPGTGVEKLFF,TGTGCCAGCAGGCCTGGGACAGGGGTAGAAAAACTGTTTTTT
TRBD1,TRBJ1-6,TRBV5-6,-,CASSPRQGTTNSPLHF,TGTGCCAGCAGCCCAAGACAGGGGACGACAAATTCACCCCTCCACTTT
TRBD1,TRBJ1-1,TRBV2,-,CASTLDRGGNTEAFF,TGTGCCAGCACTCTTGACAGGGGTGGGAACACTGAAGCTTTCTTT
-,TRBJ1-5,TRBV27,-,CAGPVCNQPQHF,TGTGCCGGCCCCGTTTGCAATCAGCCCCAGCATTTT
TRBD1,TRBJ2-5,TRBV7-6,once,CASSLQGAVAETQYF,TGTGCCAGCAGCTTGCAGGGGGCGGTGGCGGAGACCCAGTACTTC
TRBD1,TRBJ1-5,TRBV10-3,-,CAISGTGMNQPQHF,TGTGCCATCAGCGGGACAGGAATGAATCAGCCCCAGCATTTT
-,TRBJ1-2,TRBV10-2,few,CASSPSSMSTLNYGYTF,TGCGCCAGCAGCCCGTCGAGTATGTCAACCCTTAACTATGGCTACACCTTC
-,TRBJ2-5,TRBV4-2,-,CASSQVGDSETQYF,TGTGCCAGCAGCCAAGTGGGGGACTCGGAGACCCAGTACTTC
-,TRBJ1-1,TRBV6-1,-,CASSEGPEMNTEAFF,TGTGCCAGCAGTGAAGGCCCGGAGATGAACACTGAAGCTTTCTTT